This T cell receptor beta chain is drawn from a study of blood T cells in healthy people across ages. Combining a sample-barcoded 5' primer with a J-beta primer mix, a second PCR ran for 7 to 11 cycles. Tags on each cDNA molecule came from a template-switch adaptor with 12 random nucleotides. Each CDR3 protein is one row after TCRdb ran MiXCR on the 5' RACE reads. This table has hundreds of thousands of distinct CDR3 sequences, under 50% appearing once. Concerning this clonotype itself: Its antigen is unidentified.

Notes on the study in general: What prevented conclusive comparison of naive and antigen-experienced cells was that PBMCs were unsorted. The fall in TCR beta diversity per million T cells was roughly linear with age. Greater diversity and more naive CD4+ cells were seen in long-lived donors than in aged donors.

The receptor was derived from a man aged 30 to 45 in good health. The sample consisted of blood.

The CDR3 loop is CASTDWGGRNTGELFF. The DNA of the CDR3 is TGTGCCAGCACCGACTGGGGGGGTAGGAACACCGGGGAGCTGTTTTTT. The chain has TRBV27 and TRBJ2-2; 7 nucleotides match TRBD2. Germline trimming cut 7 bases from V and 1 base from J; bases unmatched to any gene: 9. The CDR3 consists of 16 residues. Per germline, CDR1 MNHEY and CDR2 SMNVEV (reference sequence).